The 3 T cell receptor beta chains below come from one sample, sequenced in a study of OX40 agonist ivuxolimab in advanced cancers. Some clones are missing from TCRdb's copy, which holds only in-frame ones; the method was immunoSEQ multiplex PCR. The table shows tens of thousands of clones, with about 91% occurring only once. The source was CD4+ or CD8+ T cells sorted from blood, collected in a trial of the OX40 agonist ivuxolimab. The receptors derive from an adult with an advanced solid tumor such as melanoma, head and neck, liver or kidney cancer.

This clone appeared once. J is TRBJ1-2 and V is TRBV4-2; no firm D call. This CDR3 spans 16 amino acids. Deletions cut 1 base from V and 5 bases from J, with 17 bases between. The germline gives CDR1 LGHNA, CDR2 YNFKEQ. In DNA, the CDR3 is TGTGCCAGCAGCCAAGTTATTGGGGAAAAGTGGTATGGCTACACCTTC. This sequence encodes CASSQVIGEKWYGYTF.

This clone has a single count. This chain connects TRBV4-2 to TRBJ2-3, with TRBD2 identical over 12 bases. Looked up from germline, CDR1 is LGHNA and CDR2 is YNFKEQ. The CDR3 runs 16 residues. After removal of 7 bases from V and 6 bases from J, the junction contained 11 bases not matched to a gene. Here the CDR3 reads CASNPLAGGPVDTQYF. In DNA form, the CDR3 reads TGTGCCAGCAACCCACTAGCGGGGGGCCCCGTCGATACGCAGTATTTT.

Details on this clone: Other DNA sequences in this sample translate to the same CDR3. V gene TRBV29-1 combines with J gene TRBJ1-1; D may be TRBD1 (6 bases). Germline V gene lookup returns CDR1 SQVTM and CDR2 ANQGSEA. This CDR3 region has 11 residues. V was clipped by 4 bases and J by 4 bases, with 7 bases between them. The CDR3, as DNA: TGCAGCGTTGGAGGGGGCACTGAAGCTTTCTTT. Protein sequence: CSVGGGTEAFF.